These 3 T cell receptor beta chains were all obtained from the same sample, sequenced in a study of regulatory T cells in long-lasting Graves disease. Time point indicated: newly diagnosed GD, antithyroid drugs for less than 3 months. RNA from PBMCs was the source of the TCR library. Building the TCR beta libraries relied on iRepertoire HTBI primers, and CDR3 regions underwent Arm-PCR. MiXCR, run by TCRdb on the multiplex PCR reads, gives a single entry per CDR3 protein. Counted here are over 450,000 distinct CDR3 sequences, approximately 12% occurring once; the ten biggest clones make up around 9.3%. The data were also submitted as part of a second study, on T cells in Graves' hyperthyroidism and ophthalmopathy.

The sample consisted of peripheral blood mononuclear cells (PBMCs), taken at new diagnosis, from a patient treated with antithyroid drugs. Receptors originate from a woman under 40 with Graves disease.

About this clonotype: Compared with germline, one end of the junction differs, possibly owing to a read error. The gene calls are TRBV5-1 and TRBJ2-3; 11 bases align to TRBD2. This CDR3 region has 16 residues. Germline V gene sequence: CDR1 SGHRS, CDR2 YFSETQ. The CDR3 DNA reads TGCGCCGGCAGCTTAGGGACTAGCGGAAGCACAGATACGCAGTATTTT. Translated, it gives CAGSLGTSGSTDTQYF.

Ten or more counts support this clonotype. The rearrangement uses TRBV28 and TRBJ1-5, with a tentative D call TRBD1 (5 bases). From germline, CDR1 is MDHEN and CDR2 SYDVKM. Between the trimmed V and J ends, which lost 5 bases and 5 bases, there was a span of 16 bases. This CDR3 has 15 residues. CDR3: CASSTGTAEDQPQHF. CDR3 nucleotides: TGTGCCAGCAGTACTGGGACGGCGGAGGATCAGCCCCAGCATTTT.

This clonotype was observed at least ten times. The chain combines TRBV28 with TRBJ2-7; D unclear. The CDR3 has 14 amino acids. Deletions cut 5 bases from V and 8 bases from J, with 19 bases between. Germline V gene lookup returns CDR1 MDHEN and CDR2 SYDVKM. This chain's CDR3 is CASSPLQSPLKQYF. In DNA form, the CDR3 reads TGTGCCAGCAGTCCCCTTCAGTCGCCACTCAAGCAGTACTTC. Supplemented by reference TRBV28 and TRBJ2-7, the full variable domain reads DVKVTQSSRYLVKRTGEKVFLECVQDMDHENMFWYRQDPGLGLRLIYFSYDVKMKEKGDIPEGYSVSREKKERFSLILESASTNQTSMYLCASSPLQSPLKQYFGPGTRLTVT.